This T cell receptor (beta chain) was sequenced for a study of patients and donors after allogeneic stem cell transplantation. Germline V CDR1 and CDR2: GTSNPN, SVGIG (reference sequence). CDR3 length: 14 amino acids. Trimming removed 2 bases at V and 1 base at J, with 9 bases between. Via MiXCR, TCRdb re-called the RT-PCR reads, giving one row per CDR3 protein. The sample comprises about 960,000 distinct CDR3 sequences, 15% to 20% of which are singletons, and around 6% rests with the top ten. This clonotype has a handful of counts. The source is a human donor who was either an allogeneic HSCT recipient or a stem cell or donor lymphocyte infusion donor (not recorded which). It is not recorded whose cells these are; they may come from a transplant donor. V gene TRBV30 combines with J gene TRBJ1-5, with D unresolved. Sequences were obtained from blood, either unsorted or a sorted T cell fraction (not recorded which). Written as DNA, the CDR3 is TGTGCCTGGAGTACCTCGTTGAGCAATCAGCCCCAGCATTTT. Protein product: CAWSTSLSNQPQHF.